This is a list of T cell receptor beta chains from one sample in a study of blood T cell repertoires in COVID-19. The data were produced by immunoSEQ multiplex PCR, yet TCRdb's version contains in-frame clones alone and is incomplete. The sample yields around 260,000 clones, about 90% seen once. The sequenced material came from peripheral blood. These receptors were taken from a woman aged 45 to 65 with acute or convalescent COVID-19. CDR3s include the opening cysteine and the closing phenylalanine or tryptophan. The D gene is left open where the match is weak. Rows give clone size only sometimes, using once, few, many, or a class for an expanded clone.

clone size,V gene,D gene,J gene,CDR3 protein,CDR3 DNA
once,TRBV10-1,-,TRBJ1-1,CASSERREVNGAFF,TGCGCCAGCAGTGAGCGGCGGGAAGTAAATGGGGCTTTCTTT
-,TRBV30,-,TRBJ1-4,CAWREWTGINEKLFF,TGTGCCTGGAGGGAGTGGACGGGGATTAATGAAAAACTGTTTTTT
-,TRBV3-1/TRBV3-2,TRBD1,TRBJ2-4,CASSRGPGQGVLDIQYF,TGTGCCAGCAGCCGGGGACCGGGACAGGGGGTCTTGGACATTCAGTACTTC
-,TRBV7-9,-,TRBJ1-2,CASSQEINSGSYGYTF,TGTGCCAGCAGCCAGGAGATAAATAGCGGTAGCTATGGCTACACCTTC
-,TRBV24-1,-,TRBJ1-5,CATSEEGVQPQHF,TGTGCCACCAGTGAAGAGGGTGTTCAGCCCCAGCATTTT
once,TRBV28,TRBD1,TRBJ1-3,CASSLGTGGDGNTIYF,TGTGCCAGCAGTTTAGGGACAGGGGGCGATGGAAACACCATATATTTT
-,TRBV9,TRBD1,TRBJ1-5,CASSVGTGGQPQHF,TGTGCCAGCAGCGTTGGGACAGGAGGTCAGCCCCAGCATTTT
once,TRBV5-4,TRBD1,TRBJ1-1,CASRSGGGGWTEAFF,TGTGCCAGCAGGTCAGGGGGCGGAGGATGGACTGAAGCTTTCTTT
-,TRBV5-1,TRBD2,TRBJ2-2,CASSLAGGTTGELFF,TGCGCCAGCAGCTTGGCCGGGGGGACCACCGGGGAGCTGTTTTTT
-,TRBV7-2,-,TRBJ1-5,CASSLGGRQPQHF,TGTGCCAGCAGCTTGGGGGGGCGTCAGCCCCAGCATTTT
-,TRBV27,TRBD1,TRBJ1-4,CASSSQGANEKLFF,TGTGCCAGCAGCTCCCAGGGGGCTAATGAAAAACTGTTTTTT
-,TRBV10-3,TRBD2,TRBJ2-2,CAISEPGLAGYGELFF,TGTGCCATCAGTGAGCCGGGACTAGCGGGATACGGGGAGCTGTTTTTT
-,TRBV3-1/TRBV3-2,-,TRBJ2-3,CASSLLASSTDTQYF,TGTGCCAGCAGCCTTCTAGCGTCTAGCACAGATACGCAGTATTTT
-,TRBV19,-,TRBJ2-7,CASSILQGGEQYF,TGTGCCAGTAGTATTCTGCAGGGTGGCGAGCAGTACTTC
-,TRBV27,-,TRBJ1-6,CASSSRGTPYSPLHF,TGTGCCAGCAGCTCCCGGGGGACGCCTTATTCACCCCTCCACTTT
-,TRBV28,-,TRBJ2-1,CASSLSSSEQFF,TGTGCCAGCAGTTTATCCTCGAGTGAGCAGTTCTTC
-,TRBV14,TRBD1,TRBJ2-2,CASSQSGTGLTGELFF,TGTGCCAGCAGCCAATCCGGGACAGGGTTAACCGGGGAGCTGTTTTTT
-,TRBV15,-,TRBJ2-2,CATSRALGLGGTGELFF,TGTGCCACCAGCAGAGCTCTGGGCCTCGGGGGCACCGGGGAGCTGTTTTTT
-,TRBV5-6,TRBD1,TRBJ1-1,CASSSQTGATEAFF,TGTGCCAGCAGCTCTCAGACAGGGGCCACTGAAGCTTTCTTT
-,TRBV28,-,TRBJ1-2,CASSLGSFLYGYTF,TGTGCCAGCAGTTTGGGCAGTTTCCTTTATGGCTACACCTTC
-,TRBV9,TRBD1,TRBJ1-1,CASSVVARGEAFF,TGTGCCAGCAGCGTAGTGGCCAGGGGGGAAGCTTTCTTT
-,TRBV4-1,-,TRBJ1-1,CASSQDPGMNTEAFF,TGCGCCAGCAGCCAAGACCCGGGGATGAACACTGAAGCTTTCTTT
-,TRBV30,TRBD1,TRBJ1-2,CAWSGDRAFYGYTF,TGTGCCTGGAGTGGGGACAGGGCCTTTTATGGCTACACCTTC
-,TRBV5-5,-,TRBJ1-1,CASSRIRGGTEAFF,TGTGCCAGCAGTCGCATCAGGGGTGGCACTGAAGCTTTCTTT
-,TRBV10-1,TRBD2,TRBJ2-1,CASSLAGGSYNEQFF,TGCGCCAGCAGCTTAGCGGGAGGGTCCTACAATGAGCAGTTCTTC
once,TRBV7-9,TRBD1,TRBJ2-7,CASSSLWDSTYEQYF,TGTGCCAGCAGCTCACTATGGGACAGCACCTACGAGCAGTACTTC
-,TRBV28,-,TRBJ1-1,CASSFYRVVNTEAFF,TGTGCCAGCAGTTTCTACAGGGTGGTGAACACTGAAGCTTTCTTT
-,TRBV11-3,TRBD1,TRBJ2-7,CASSLGTGGSYEQYF,TGTGCCAGCAGCTTAGGTACAGGGGGTTCCTACGAGCAGTACTTC
once,TRBV5-1,-,TRBJ2-1,CASSGRSGYNEQFF,TGCGCCAGCAGCGGGAGATCGGGGTACAATGAGCAGTTCTTC
-,TRBV29-1,-,TRBJ2-3,CSVGRLWVGSNTQYF,TGCAGCGTTGGGAGGTTGTGGGTAGGATCTAATACGCAGTATTTT
-,TRBV18,-,TRBJ1-2,CASSLRRDDYGYTF,TGTGCCAGCTCACTAAGGCGGGACGACTATGGCTACACCTTC
-,TRBV27,TRBD2,TRBJ2-5,CASSLLGLEGGETQYF,TGTGCCAGCAGTTTATTGGGACTAGAGGGCGGGGAGACCCAGTACTTC
-,TRBV28,TRBD1,TRBJ2-7,CASRSSDRGYEQYF,TGTGCCAGCCGCTCCAGTGACAGGGGCTACGAGCAGTACTTC
-,TRBV12-5,TRBD2,TRBJ2-1,CASGLARGWGGYNEQFF,TGTGCTAGTGGTTTGGCCCGGGGTTGGGGGGGCTACAATGAGCAGTTCTTC
-,TRBV11-3,-,TRBJ2-2,CASSLHSSAGELFF,TGTGCCAGCAGCCTCCACAGTTCGGCCGGGGAGCTGTTTTTT
-,TRBV3-1/TRBV3-2,-,TRBJ1-1,CASSPRVANTEAFF,TGTGCCAGCAGCCCCAGGGTAGCGAACACTGAAGCTTTCTTT